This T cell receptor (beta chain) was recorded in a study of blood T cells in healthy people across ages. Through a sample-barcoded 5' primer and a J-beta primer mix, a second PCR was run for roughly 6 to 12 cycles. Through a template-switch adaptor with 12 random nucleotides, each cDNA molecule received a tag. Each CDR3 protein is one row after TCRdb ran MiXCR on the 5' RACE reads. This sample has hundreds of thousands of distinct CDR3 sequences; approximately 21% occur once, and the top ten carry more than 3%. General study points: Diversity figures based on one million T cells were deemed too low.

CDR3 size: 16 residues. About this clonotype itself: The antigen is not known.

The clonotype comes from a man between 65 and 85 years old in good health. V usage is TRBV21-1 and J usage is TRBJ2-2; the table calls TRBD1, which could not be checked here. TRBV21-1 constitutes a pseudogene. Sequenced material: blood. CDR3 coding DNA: TGTGCCAGCAGCAAGGGACAGGCGTTTAACACCGGGGAGCTGTTTTTT. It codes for CASSKGQAFNTGELFF.